The 2 T cell receptor beta chains below all came from one sample that was sequenced in a study of regulatory T cells in long-lasting Graves disease (dated by TCRdb to the early 2020s). The time point label, as the study defines it: persistent/refractory GD, antithyroid drugs over 5 years with positive TRAb. For both TCR sequencing and RNA sequencing, RNA was extracted from PBMCs in TRIzol. The method was multiplex PCR. The sequencing machine was an Illumina HiSeq 4000. To build TCR beta libraries, CDR3 regions were amplified by Arm-PCR using iRepertoire HTBI primers. The raw public data were reprocessed by TCRdb itself: fastp quality trimming at Q25, MiXCR clonotype calling, in-frame beta chains only. Merged by CDR3 protein, the rows form single entries marked with the most common genes and DNA. Counted in this sample were a few hundred thousand distinct CDR3 sequences; roughly 21% of them appeared once. Roughly 56% of the sample is held by the ten biggest clonotypes.

The sample here was peripheral blood mononuclear cells (PBMCs), taken when the disease was refractory, from a patient treated with antithyroid drugs. The origin of the receptors is a female donor with Graves disease.

The chain carries TRBV10-3 and TRBJ1-3; D is perhaps TRBD1 (5 bases). Germline V CDR1 and CDR2: ENHRY, SYGVKD. The CDR3 extends over 11 amino acids. Trimming cost V 8 bases and J 6 bases, with 8 bases left between them. The CDR3 nucleotides read TGTGCCATCTTCAGGGAAAACACCATATATTTT. Protein product: CAIFRENTIYF.

This clonotype was recorded at least ten times. The chain links TRBV10-3 to TRBJ2-5, with D uncertain. CDR1 is ENHRY and CDR2 is SYGVKD in the germline V gene. V was shortened by 4 bases and J by 1 base, with 7 bases between the two germline ends. This CDR3 is 13 amino acids long. CDR3 loop: CAISARVQETQYF. In DNA form, the CDR3 reads TGTGCCATCAGTGCAAGGGTCCAAGAGACCCAGTACTTC.